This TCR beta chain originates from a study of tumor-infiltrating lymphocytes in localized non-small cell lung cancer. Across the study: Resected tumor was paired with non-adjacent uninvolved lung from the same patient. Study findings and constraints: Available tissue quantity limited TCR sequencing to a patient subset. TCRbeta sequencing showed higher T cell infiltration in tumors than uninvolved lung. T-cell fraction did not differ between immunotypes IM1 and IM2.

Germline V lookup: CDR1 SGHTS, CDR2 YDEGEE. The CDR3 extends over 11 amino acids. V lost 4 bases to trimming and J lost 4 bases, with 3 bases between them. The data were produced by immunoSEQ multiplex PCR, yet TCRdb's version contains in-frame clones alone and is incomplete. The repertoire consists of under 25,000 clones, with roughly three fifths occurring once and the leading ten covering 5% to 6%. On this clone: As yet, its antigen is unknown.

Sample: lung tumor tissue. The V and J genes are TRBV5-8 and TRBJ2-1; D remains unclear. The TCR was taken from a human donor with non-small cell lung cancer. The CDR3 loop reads CASSQYNEQFF. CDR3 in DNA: TGTGCCAGCAGCCAATACAATGAGCAGTTCTTC.